This TCR beta chain stems from a study of T cells in Graves' hyperthyroidism and ophthalmopathy. Between the trimmed V and J ends, which lost 5 bases and 1 base, there was a span of 11 bases. CDR1 is GTSNPN and CDR2 is SVGIG in the germline V gene (reference sequence). The CDR3 runs 13 residues. Diagnosis relied on clinical symptoms, serum thyroxine and TRAb, thyroid ultrasound and orbital computed tomography. This clonotype was found many times. The CDR3 regions of TCR beta were amplified from RNA transcripts. HTBI primers drove first-round RT-PCR of the TCR CDR3. MiXCR, applied by TCRdb to the multiplex PCR reads, yields one record per CDR3 protein. Seen here are 550,000 to 800,000 distinct CDR3 sequences, approximately 16% observed once, and the top ten hold approximately 8%.

J is TRBJ1-1 and V is TRBV30; tentatively, D is TRBD1 (6 bases). The clonotype was recovered from a man aged 18 to 29 with Graves' hyperthyroidism. The sequenced sample consisted of blood. The CDR3 is CAWGWGRNTEAFF. CDR3 DNA: TGTGCCTGGGGCTGGGGGCGGAACACTGAAGCTTTCTTT.